These T cell receptor beta chains were read from a single sample in a study of CD8+ T cells in alopecia areata. The protocol was immunoSEQ multiplex PCR, while the TCRdb copy is restricted to in-frame clones and leaves out a portion. The table has 95,000 to 120,000 clones, about 60% seen once. The specimen was NKG2D-low CD8+ T cells sorted from blood. Receptors originate from a human donor with alopecia areata. The CDR3 runs from the conserved cysteine through the conserved F or W. Each record gives: clone size, J gene, V gene, D gene, CDR3 DNA, CDR3 protein. A D gene is named only where the DNA matches it firmly. Clone size is given for some rows only: seen once, a few or many times, or a class if the clone is expanded.

. | TRBJ2-3 | TRBV28 | TRBD2 | TGTGCCAGCCTAGAGGGACTAGCGGACACAGATACGCAGTATTTT | CASLEGLADTDTQYF
few | TRBJ2-1 | TRBV7-9 | TRBD2 | TGTGCCAGCAGCGTTAGCTTACGTCTAGCGGGAGGTCTCTACAATGAGCAGTTCTTC | CASSVSLRLAGGLYNEQFF
. | TRBJ1-2 | TRBV7-6 | TRBD1 | TGTGCCAGCAGCTTAGTTGGGACAGACACCTATGGCTACACCTTC | CASSLVGTDTYGYTF
. | TRBJ2-7 | TRBV27 | . | TGTGCCAGCAGGTCAGGGTACGAGCAGTACTTC | CASRSGYEQYF
. | TRBJ1-1 | TRBV30 | . | TGTGCCTGGTCCGGGACCGCGGGGATGAACACTGAAGCTTTCTTT | CAWSGTAGMNTEAFF
few | TRBJ2-1 | TRBV11-2 | . | TGTGCCAGCAGCTTGGGGGGCTTCTACAATGAGCAGTTCTTC | CASSLGGFYNEQFF
once | TRBJ1-1 | TRBV4-1 | . | TGCGCCAGCAGCCAGGAGAGGGAGCCCTTCGAAGCTTTCTTT | CASSQEREPFEAFF
few | TRBJ1-2 | TRBV28 | . | TGTGCCAGTATAGGACCGGCGGATTACTATGGCTACACCTTC | CASIGPADYYGYTF
. | TRBJ2-3 | TRBV7-9 | . | TGTGCCAGCGCCACAGATACGCAGTATTTT | CASATDTQYF
. | TRBJ1-1 | TRBV7-8 | . | TGTGCCAGCAGCTTAGGCGGGGCTGAAGCTTTCTTT | CASSLGGAEAFF
. | TRBJ2-7 | TRBV5-6 | TRBD2 | TGTGCCAGCAGCATAGGGACTAGCGGGAGAAATCAGTACTTC | CASSIGTSGRNQYF
. | TRBJ2-7 | TRBV29-1 | TRBD1 | TGCAGCGTCAACGGACAGGCTGCGAATCCCTACGAGCAGTACTTC | CSVNGQAANPYEQYF
. | TRBJ2-7 | TRBV2 | . | TGTGCCAGCAGTGATGTCGGGCAGGGGACCTACGAGCAGTACTTC | CASSDVGQGTYEQYF
. | TRBJ2-7 | TRBV5-4 | TRBD2 | TGTGCCAGCAGCTTGGCTAGCGGGGGCTCCTACGAGCAGTACTTC | CASSLASGGSYEQYF
. | TRBJ2-5 | TRBV7-6 | . | TGTGCCAGCAGTCCTCATCGAGAAGGGACCCAGTACTTC | CASSPHREGTQYF
. | TRBJ2-7 | TRBV5-1 | . | TGCGCCAGCAGCTTTTACGGGAACGGCTACGAGCAGTACTTC | CASSFYGNGYEQYF
few | TRBJ2-7 | TRBV19 | . | TGTGCCAGTAGTATCTGGGGGACATCCGAGCAGTACTTC | CASSIWGTSEQYF
few | TRBJ2-6 | TRBV18 | . | TGTGCCAGCTCACCGGTAGGGTACTCTGGGGCCAACGTCCTGACTTTC | CASSPVGYSGANVLTF
. | TRBJ2-7 | TRBV4-1 | TRBD1 | TGCGCCAGCAGCGTAGCCTTTGCAGGGGGTAGCTCCTACGAGCAGTACTTC | CASSVAFAGGSSYEQYF
few | TRBJ2-2 | TRBV27 | . | TGTGCCAGCAGTGACGGGGTGAACACCGGGGAGCTGTTTTTT | CASSDGVNTGELFF
few | TRBJ2-1 | TRBV19 | TRBD2 | TGTGCCAGTAGTATGTCTAGCGGAAAGCAGTTCTTC | CASSMSSGKQFF
. | TRBJ2-2 | TRBV9 | TRBD2 | TGTGCCAGCAGCGTGTCTAGCGGGAACACCGGGGAGCTGTTTTTT | CASSVSSGNTGELFF
. | TRBJ2-2 | TRBV9 | TRBD2 | TGTGCCAGCAGCGCTAGCGGGGGAAACACCGGGGAGCTGTTTTTT | CASSASGGNTGELFF
. | TRBJ2-7 | TRBV5-1 | TRBD1 | TGCGCCAGCAGCTTGGTACAGGGGAGCTACGAGCAGTACTTC | CASSLVQGSYEQYF
. | TRBJ2-1 | TRBV7-9 | . | TGTGCCAGCAGAGCCGAGGCCTCCTACAATGAGCAGTTCTTC | CASRAEASYNEQFF
. | TRBJ2-7 | TRBV27 | . | TGTGCCAGCAGCCATAGTGGGGGGGAGCAGTACTTC | CASSHSGGEQYF